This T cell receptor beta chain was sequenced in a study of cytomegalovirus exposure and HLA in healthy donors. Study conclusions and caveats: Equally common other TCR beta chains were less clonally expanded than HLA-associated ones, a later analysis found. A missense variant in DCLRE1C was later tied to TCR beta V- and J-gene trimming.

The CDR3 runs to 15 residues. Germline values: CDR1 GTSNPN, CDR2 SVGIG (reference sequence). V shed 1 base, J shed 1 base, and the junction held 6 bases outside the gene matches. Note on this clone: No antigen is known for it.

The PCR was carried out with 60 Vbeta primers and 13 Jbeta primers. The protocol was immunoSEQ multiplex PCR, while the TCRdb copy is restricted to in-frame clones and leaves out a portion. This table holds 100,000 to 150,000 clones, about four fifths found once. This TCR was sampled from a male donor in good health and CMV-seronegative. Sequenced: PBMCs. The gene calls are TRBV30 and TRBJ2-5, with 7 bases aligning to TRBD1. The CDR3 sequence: CAWSASRTGQETQYF. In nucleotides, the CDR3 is TGTGCCTGGAGTGCTTCCCGGACAGGCCAAGAGACCCAGTACTTC.